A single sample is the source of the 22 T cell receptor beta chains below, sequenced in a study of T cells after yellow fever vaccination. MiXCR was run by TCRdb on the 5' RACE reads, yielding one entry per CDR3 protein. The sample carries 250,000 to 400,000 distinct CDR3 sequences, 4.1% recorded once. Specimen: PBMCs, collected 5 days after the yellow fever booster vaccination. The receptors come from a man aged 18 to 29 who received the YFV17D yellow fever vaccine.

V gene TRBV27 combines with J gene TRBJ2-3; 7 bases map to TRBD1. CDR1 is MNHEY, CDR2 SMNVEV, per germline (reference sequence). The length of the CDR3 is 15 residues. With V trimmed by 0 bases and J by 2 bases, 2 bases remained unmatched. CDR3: CASSLSGQSTDTQYF. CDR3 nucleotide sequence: TGTGCCAGCAGTTTATCGGGACAGTCCACAGATACGCAGTATTTT.

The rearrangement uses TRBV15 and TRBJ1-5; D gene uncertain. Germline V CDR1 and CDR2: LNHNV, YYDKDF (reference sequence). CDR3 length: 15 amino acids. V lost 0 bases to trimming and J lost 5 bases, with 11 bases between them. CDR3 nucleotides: TGTGCCACCAGCAGAGATAGACAACGATATCAGCCCCAGCATTTT. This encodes CATSRDRQRYQPQHF.

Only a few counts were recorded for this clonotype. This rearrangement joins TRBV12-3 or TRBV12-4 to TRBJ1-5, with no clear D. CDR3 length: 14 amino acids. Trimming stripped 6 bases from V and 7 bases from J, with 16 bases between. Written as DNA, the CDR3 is TGTGCCAGCAGCCACGGACGGGCTAGACAGCCCCAGCATTTT. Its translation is CASSHGRARQPQHF.

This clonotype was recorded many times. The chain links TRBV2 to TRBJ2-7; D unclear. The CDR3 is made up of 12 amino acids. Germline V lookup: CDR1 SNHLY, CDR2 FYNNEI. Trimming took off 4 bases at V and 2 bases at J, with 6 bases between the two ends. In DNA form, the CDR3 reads TGTGCCAGCAGTGTGTCTGCCTACGAGCAGTACGTC. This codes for CASSVSAYEQYV.

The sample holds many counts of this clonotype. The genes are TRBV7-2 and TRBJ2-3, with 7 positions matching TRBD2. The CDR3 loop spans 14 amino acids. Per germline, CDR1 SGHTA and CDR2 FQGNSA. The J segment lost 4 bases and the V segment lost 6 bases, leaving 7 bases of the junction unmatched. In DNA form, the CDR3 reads TGTGCCAGCAGTTGGGGGAGGGGCGCAGATACGCAGTATTTT. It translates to CASSWGRGADTQYF.

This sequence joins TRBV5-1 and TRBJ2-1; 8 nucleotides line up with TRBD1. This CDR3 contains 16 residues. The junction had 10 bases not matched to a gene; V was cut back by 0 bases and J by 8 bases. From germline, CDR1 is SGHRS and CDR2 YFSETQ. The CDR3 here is CASSLGPDREVDEQFF. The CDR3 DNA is TGCGCCAGCAGCTTGGGACCGGACAGGGAAGTGGATGAGCAGTTCTTC.

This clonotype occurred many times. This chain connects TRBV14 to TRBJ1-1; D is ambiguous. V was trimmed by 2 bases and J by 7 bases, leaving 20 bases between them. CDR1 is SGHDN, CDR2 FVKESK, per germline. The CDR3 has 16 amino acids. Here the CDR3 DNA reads TGTGCCAGCAGCCAAAGGCGACGAACAGATGGAGGTGAAGCTTTCTTT. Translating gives CASSQRRRTDGGEAFF.

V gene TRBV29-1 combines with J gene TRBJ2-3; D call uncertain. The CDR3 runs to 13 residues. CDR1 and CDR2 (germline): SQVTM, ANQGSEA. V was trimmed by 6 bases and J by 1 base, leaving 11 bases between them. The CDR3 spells CSVAPPGTDTQYF. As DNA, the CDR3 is TGCAGCGTCGCTCCCCCGGGCACAGATACGCAGTATTTT.

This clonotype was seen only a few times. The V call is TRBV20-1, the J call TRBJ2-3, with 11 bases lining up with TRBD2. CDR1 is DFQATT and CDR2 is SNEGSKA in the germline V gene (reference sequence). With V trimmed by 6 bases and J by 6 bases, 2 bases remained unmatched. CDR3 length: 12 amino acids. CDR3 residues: CSARLAGDTQYF. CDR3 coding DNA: TGCAGTGCGCGACTAGCGGGGGATACGCAGTATTTT.

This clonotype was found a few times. DNA for the CDR3: TGTGCCAGCACGGGACAGGGGGCGACTCAGCCCCAGCATTTT. The encoded protein is CASTGQGATQPQHF. V is TRBV28 and J is TRBJ1-5; 12 positions agree with TRBD1. The CDR3 is 14 amino acids. Germline V gene sequence: CDR1 MDHEN, CDR2 SYDVKM. V lost 7 bases to trimming and J lost 6 bases; unmatched junction nucleotides: 4.

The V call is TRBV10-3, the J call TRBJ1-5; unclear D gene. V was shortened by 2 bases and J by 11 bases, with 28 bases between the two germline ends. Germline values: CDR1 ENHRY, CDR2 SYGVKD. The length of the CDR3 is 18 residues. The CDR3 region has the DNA TGTGCCATCAGTGAGGTGGGTTCTAACTTGTTTCGGGGTTGGACCCAGCATTTT. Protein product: CAISEVGSNLFRGWTQHF.

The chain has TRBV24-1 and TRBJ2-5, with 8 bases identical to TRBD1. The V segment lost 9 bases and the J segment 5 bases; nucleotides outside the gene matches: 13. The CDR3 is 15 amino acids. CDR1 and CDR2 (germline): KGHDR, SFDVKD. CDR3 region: CATAKTGGLRETQYF. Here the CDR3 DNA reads TGTGCCACCGCAAAAACAGGGGGTCTCAGGGAGACCCAGTACTTC.

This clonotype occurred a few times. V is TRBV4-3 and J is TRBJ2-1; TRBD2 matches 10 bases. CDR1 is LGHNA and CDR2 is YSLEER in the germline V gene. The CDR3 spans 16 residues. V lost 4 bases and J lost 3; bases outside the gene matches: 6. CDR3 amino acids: CASSPSGGGLYNEQFF. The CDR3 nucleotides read TGCGCCAGCAGCCCTAGCGGGGGAGGACTCTACAATGAGCAGTTCTTC.

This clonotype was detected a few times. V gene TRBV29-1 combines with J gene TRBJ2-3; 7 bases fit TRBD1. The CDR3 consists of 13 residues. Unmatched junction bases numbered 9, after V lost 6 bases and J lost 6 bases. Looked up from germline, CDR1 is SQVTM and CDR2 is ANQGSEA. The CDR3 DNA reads TGCAGCGTAGACCGGGACAGAAGGGATACGCAGTATTTT. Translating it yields CSVDRDRRDTQYF.

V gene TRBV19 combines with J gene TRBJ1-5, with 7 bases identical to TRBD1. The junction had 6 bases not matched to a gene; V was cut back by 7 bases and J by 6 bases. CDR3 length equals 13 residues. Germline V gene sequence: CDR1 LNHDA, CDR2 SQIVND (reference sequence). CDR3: CASTLNRGQPQHF. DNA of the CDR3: TGTGCCAGTACGCTCAACAGGGGTCAGCCCCAGCATTTT.

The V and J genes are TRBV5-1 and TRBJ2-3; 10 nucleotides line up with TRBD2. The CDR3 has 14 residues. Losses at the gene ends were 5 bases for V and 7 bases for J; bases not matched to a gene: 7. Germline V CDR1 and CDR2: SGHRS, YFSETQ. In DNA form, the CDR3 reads TGCGCCAGCAGGCCAGCGGGGGGGCCATATACGCAGTATTTT. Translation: CASRPAGGPYTQYF.

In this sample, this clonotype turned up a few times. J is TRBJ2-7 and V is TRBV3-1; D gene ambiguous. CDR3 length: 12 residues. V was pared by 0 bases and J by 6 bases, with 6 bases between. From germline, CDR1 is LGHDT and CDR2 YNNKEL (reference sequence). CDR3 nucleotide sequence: TGTGCCAGCAGCCAAGATAATCTCGAGCAGTACTTC. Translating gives CASSQDNLEQYF.

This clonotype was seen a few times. The CDR3 DNA is TGTGCCAGCAGCAAAGGGGCAGGGACCCGCTCCTACGAGCAGTACGTC. This sequence encodes CASSKGAGTRSYEQYV. The chain joins TRBV21-1 to TRBJ2-7; TRBD1, the table's D call, was not compared with the DNA. TRBV21-1 represents a pseudogene. The CDR3 totals 16 residues.

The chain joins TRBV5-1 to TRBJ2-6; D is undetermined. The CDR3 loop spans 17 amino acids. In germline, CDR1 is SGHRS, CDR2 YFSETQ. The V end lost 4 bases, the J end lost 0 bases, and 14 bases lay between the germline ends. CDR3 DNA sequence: TGCGCCAGCAGCCAGAAATGGGATAACTCTGGGGCCAACGTCCTGACTTTC. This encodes CASSQKWDNSGANVLTF.

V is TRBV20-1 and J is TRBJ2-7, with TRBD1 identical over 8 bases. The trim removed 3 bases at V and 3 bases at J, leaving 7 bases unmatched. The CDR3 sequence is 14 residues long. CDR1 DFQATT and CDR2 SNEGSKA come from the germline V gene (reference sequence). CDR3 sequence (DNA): TGCAGTGCTAGTCGCCGGGACAGGATCTACGAGCAGTACGTC. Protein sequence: CSASRRDRIYEQYV.

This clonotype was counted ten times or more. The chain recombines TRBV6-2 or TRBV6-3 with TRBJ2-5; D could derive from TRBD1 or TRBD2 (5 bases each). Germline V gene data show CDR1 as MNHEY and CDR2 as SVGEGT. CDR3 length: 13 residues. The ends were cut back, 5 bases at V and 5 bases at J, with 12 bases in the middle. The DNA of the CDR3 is TGTGCCAGCAGTGGACACGGGACGGAGACCCAGTACTTC. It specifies CASSGHGTETQYF.

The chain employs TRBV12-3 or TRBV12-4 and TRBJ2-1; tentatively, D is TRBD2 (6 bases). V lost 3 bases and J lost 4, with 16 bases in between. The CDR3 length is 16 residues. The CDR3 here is CASSLRREAPYNEQFF. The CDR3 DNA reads TGTGCCAGCAGTTTGAGAAGGGAGGCCCCTTACAATGAGCAGTTCTTC.